The entry below describes one TCR beta chain. Its antigen is currently unknown. The sequenced template was RNA, covering the TCR beta CDR3 region. HTBI primers primed a first-round RT-PCR, and a second-round multiplex PCR followed. TCRdb redid the calling of the multiplex PCR reads with MiXCR, one entry per CDR3 protein. The table lists around 1,200,000 distinct CDR3 sequences, about 38% of them singletons. The record originates from a study of Graves' ophthalmopathy and Graves' hyperthyroidism. Study summary: Stable hyperthyroidism meant no progression to ophthalmopathy within 18 months of follow-up.

Excluded: other autoimmune disease, uncontrolled infection, pregnancy or lactation. Notes on the study in general: An 81.08% specificity and just under 90% sensitivity were achieved by a 13-signature model that separated ophthalmopathy from stable hyperthyroidism.

This sequence originates from an adult man with Graves' hyperthyroidism. The source material was peripheral blood or thyroid tissue (not recorded which).

CDR3 nucleotide sequence: TGTGCCAGCACCTTGGTCGGGGGGAAGACTAGTATCTACGAGCAGTACTTC. It is translated as CASTLVGGKTSIYEQYF. The rearrangement uses TRBV7-2 and TRBJ2-7; 7 nucleotides line up with TRBD2. CDR1 and CDR2 from the germline V gene are SGHTA and FQGNSA. Trimming at V came to 7 bases and at J to 3 bases, leaving 18 bases not matched to a gene. This CDR3 spans 17 amino acids.